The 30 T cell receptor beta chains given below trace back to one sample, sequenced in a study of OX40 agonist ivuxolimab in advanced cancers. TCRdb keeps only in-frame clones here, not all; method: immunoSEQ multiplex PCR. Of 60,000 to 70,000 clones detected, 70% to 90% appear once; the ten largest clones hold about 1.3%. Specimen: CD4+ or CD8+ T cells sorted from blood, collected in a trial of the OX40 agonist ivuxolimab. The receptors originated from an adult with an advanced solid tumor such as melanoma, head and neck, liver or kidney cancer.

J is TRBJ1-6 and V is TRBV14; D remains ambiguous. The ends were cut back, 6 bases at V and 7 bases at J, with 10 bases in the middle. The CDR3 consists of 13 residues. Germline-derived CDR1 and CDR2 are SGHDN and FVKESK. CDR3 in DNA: TGTGCCAGCAGGGCGGTGGGCAATTCACCCCTCCACTTT. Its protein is CASRAVGNSPLHF.

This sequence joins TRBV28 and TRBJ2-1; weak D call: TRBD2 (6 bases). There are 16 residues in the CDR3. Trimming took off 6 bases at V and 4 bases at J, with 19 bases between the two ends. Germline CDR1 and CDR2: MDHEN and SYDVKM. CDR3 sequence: CASSSTSFYPYNEQFF. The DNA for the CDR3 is TGTGCCAGCAGCTCAACTAGCTTTTACCCGTACAATGAGCAGTTCTTC.

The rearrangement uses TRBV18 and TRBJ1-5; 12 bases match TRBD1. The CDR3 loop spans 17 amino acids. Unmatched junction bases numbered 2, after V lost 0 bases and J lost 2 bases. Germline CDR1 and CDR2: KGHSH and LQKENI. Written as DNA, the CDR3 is TGTGCCAGCTCACCACCGGGACAGGGGGCTGGCAATCAGCCCCAGCATTTT. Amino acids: CASSPPGQGAGNQPQHF. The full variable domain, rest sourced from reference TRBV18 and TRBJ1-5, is NAGVMQNPRHLVRRRGQEARLRCSPMKGHSHVYWYRQLPEEGLKFMVYLQKENIIDESGMPKERFSAEFPKEGPSILRIQQVVRGDSAAYFCASSPPGQGAGNQPQHFGDGTRLSIL.

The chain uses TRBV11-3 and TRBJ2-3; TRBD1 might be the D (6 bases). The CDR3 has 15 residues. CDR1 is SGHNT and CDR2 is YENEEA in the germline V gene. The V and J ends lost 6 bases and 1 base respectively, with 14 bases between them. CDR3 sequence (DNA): TGTGCCAGCAGTCATGGACAGACCGGCACAGATACGCAGTATTTT. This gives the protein CASSHGQTGTDTQYF.

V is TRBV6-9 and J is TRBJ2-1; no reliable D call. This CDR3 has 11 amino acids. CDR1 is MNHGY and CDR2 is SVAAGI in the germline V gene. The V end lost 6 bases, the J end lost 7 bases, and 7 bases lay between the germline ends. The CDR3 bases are TGTGCCAGCAGCCACCTGAATGAGCAGTTCTTC. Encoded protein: CASSHLNEQFF.

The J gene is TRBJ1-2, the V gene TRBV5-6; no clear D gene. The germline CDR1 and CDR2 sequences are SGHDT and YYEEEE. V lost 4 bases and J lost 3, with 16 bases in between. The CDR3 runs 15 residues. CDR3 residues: CASSMVVGRDYGYTF. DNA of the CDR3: TGTGCCAGCAGCATGGTCGTCGGGCGGGACTATGGCTACACCTTC.

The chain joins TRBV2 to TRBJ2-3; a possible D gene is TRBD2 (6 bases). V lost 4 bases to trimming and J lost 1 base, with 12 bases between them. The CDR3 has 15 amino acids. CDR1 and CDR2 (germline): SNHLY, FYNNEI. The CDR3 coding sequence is TGTGCCAGCAGTGTGGGGCGGGACCGCACAGATACGCAGTATTTT. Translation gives CASSVGRDRTDTQYF.

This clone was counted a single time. In nucleotides, the CDR3 is TGCAGCGTTCTTATGGGGAACTATGGCTACACCTTC. The encoded protein is CSVLMGNYGYTF. The chain has TRBV29-1 and TRBJ1-2, with D hard to call. Germline V CDR1 and CDR2: SQVTM, ANQGSEA. V shed 5 bases and J shed 2 bases, with 9 bases lying between them. The CDR3 totals 12 residues. Full variable domain (missing parts from reference TRBV29-1 and TRBJ1-2): SAVISQKPSRDICQRGTSLTIQCQVDSQVTMMFWYRQQPGQSLTLIATANQGSEATYESGFVIDKFPISRPNLTFSTLTVSNMSPEDSSIYLCSVLMGNYGYTFGSGTRLTVV.

The CDR3 DNA reads as TGTGCCACCAGCAGAGGAGCGGGACAGGAGAACACCGGGGAGCTGTTTTTT. This sequence encodes CATSRGAGQENTGELFF. The chain is built from TRBV15 and TRBJ2-2; possibly TRBD1 for D (8 bases). The V and J ends lost 1 base and 1 base respectively, with 13 bases between them. The length of the CDR3 is 17 residues. Germline-derived CDR1 and CDR2 are LNHNV and YYDKDF (reference sequence).

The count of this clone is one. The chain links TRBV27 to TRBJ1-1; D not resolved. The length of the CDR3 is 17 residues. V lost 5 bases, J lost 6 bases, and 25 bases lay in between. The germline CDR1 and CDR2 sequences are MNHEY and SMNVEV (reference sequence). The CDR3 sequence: CASSPFEDRLRYSEAFF. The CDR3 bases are TGTGCCAGCAGTCCTTTCGAGGACCGGTTGAGATACTCTGAAGCTTTCTTT.

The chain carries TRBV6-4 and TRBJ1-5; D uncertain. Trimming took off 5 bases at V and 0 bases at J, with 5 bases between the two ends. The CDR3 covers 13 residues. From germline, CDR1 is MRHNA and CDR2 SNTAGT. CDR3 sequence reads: CASSSHSNQPQHF. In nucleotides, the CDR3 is TGTGCCAGCAGTTCTCATAGCAATCAGCCCCAGCATTTT.

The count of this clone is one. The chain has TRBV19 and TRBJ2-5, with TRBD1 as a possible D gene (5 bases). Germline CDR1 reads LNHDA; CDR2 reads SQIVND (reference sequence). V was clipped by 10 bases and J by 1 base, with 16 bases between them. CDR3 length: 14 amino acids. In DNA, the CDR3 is TGTGCCACCGAAGCCGATGGGGCCCAAGAGACCCAGTACTTC. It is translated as CATEADGAQETQYF.

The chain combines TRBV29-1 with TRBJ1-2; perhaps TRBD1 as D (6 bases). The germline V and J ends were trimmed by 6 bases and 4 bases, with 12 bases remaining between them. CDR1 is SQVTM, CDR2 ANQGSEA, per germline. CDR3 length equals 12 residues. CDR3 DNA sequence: TGCAGCGTGGGGTGGGGGGCCTATGGCTACACCTTC. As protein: CSVGWGAYGYTF.

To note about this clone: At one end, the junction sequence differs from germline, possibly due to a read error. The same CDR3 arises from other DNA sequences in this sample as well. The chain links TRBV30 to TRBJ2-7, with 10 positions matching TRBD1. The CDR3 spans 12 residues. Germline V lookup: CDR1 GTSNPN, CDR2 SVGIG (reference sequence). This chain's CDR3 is CAWTGGPNEQYF. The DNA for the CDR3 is TGCGCCTGGACAGGGGGACCGAACGAGCAGTACTTC.

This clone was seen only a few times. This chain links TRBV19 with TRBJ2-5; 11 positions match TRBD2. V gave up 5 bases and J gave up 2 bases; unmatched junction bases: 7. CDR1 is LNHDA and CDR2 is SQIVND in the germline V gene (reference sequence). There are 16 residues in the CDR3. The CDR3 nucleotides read TGTGCCAGTAGTGCCTGGGGACTAGCGGTGCAAGAGACCCAGTACTTC. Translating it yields CASSAWGLAVQETQYF.

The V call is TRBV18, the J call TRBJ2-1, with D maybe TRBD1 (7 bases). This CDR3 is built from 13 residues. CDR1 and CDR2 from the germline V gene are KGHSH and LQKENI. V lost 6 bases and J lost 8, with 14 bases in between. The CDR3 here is CASSRGVSDEQFF. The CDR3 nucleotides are TGTGCCAGCTCCAGGGGGGTATCCGATGAGCAGTTCTTC.

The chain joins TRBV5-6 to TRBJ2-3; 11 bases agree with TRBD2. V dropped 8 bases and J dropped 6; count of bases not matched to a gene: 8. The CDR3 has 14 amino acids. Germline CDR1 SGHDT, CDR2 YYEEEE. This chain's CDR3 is CASSSLAGVDTQYF. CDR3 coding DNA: TGTGCCAGTTCCTCACTAGCGGGGGTCGATACGCAGTATTTT. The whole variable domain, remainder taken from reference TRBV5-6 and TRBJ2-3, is DAGVTQSPTHLIKTRGQQVTLRCSPKSGHDTVSWYQQALGQGPQFIFQYYEEEERQRGNFPDRFSGHQFPNYSSELNVNALLLGDSALYLCASSSLAGVDTQYFGPGTRLTVL.

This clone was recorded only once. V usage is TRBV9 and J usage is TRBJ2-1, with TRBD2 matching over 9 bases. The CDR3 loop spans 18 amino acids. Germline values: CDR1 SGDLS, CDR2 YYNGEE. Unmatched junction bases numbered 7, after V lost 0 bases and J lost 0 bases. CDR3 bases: TGTGCCAGCAGCGTAGAGATCGCGGGGGGGAGCTCCTACAATGAGCAGTTCTTC. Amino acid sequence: CASSVEIAGGSSYNEQFF.

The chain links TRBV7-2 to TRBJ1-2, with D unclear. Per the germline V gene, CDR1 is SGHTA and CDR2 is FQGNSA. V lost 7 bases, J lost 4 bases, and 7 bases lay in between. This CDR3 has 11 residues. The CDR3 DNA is TGTGCCAGCACAGACTTCTATGGCTACACCTTC. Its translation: CASTDFYGYTF.

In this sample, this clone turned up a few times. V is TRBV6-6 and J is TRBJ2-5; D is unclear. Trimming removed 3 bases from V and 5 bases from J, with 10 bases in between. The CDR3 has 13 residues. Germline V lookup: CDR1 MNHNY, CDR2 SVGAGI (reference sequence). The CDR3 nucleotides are TGTGCCAGCAGTTATCGATCTATCGAGACCCAGTACTTC. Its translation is CASSYRSIETQYF.

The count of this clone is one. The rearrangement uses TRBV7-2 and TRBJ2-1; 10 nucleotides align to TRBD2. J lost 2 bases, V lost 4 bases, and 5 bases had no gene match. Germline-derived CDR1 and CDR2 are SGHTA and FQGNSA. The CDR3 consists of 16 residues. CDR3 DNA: TGTGCCAGCAGCTCACCTCTAGCGGGGGCCTACAATGAGCAGTTCTTC. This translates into CASSSPLAGAYNEQFF.

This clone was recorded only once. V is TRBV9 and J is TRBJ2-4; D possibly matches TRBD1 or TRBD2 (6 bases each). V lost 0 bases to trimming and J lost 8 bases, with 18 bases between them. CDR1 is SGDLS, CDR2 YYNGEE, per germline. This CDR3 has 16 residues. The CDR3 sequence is CASSVGRGTPMDIQYF. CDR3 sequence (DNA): TGTGCCAGCAGCGTAGGGAGGGGGACACCGATGGACATTCAGTACTTC.

The CDR3 protein is CASSLSTGTGRLEAFF. In DNA, the CDR3 is TGCGCCAGCAGCTTGTCTACCGGGACAGGGAGGCTTGAAGCTTTCTTT. V usage is TRBV5-1 and J usage is TRBJ1-1, with 9 bases fitting TRBD1. The CDR3 loop spans 16 amino acids. Germline assignment: CDR1 SGHRS and CDR2 YFSETQ. V trimming: 1 base; J trimming: 7 bases; junction bases outside the gene matches: 11.

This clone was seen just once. The CDR3 region has the DNA TGTGCCAGCAGCCGTACAGGGGGGAGGACTGAAGCTTTCTTT. It specifies CASSRTGGRTEAFF. The chain joins TRBV13 to TRBJ1-1; TRBD1 matches 8 bases. Unmatched junction bases numbered 7, after V lost 5 bases and J lost 5 bases. The CDR3 has 14 amino acids. The germline gives CDR1 PRHDT, CDR2 FYEKMQ (reference sequence).

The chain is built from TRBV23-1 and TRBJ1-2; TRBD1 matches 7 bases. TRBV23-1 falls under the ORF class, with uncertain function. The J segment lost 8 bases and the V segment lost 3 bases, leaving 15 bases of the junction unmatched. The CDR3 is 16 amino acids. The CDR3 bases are TGCGCCAGCAGTCAGGGCTTTGAGGGACAGAGTTTAGGCTACACCTTC. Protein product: CASSQGFEGQSLGYTF.

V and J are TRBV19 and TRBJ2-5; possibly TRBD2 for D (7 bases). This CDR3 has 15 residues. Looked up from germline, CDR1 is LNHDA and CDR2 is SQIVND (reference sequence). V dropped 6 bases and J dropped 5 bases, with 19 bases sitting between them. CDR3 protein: CASRPAAGARETQYF. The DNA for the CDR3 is TGTGCCAGTAGACCGGCGGCGGGGGCCCGGGAGACCCAGTACTTC. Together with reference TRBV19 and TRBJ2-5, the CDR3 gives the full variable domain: DGGITQSPKYLFRKEGQNVTLSCEQNLNHDAMYWYRQDPGQGLRLIYYSQIVNDFQKGDIAEGYSVSREKKESFPLTVTSAQKNPTAFYLCASRPAAGARETQYFGPGTRLLVL.

CDR3 coding DNA: TGTGCCAGCAGCCCCACAGGGGTGGGTAGCACTGAAGCTTTCTTT. Its protein is CASSPTGVGSTEAFF. J is TRBJ1-1 and V is TRBV7-8, with TRBD1 matching 7 bases. Germline CDR1 is SGHVS and CDR2 is FQNEAQ. This CDR3 region has 15 residues. J was trimmed by 4 bases and V by 5 bases; bases with no gene match: 10.

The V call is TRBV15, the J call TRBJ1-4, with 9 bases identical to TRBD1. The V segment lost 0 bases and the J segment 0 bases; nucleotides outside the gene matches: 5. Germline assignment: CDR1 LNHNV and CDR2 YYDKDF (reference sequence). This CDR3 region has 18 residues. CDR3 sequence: CATSRDPRQGATNEKLFF. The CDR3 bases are TGTGCCACCAGCAGAGACCCCCGACAGGGGGCAACTAATGAAAAACTGTTTTTT.

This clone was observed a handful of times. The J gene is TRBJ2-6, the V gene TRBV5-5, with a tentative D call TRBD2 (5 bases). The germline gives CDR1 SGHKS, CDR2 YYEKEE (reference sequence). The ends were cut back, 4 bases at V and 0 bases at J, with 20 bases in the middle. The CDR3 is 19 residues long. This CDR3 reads CASSLPGLVGVSGANVLTF. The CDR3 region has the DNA TGTGCCAGCAGCCTCCCCGGGCTGGTGGGAGTCTCTGGGGCCAACGTCCTGACTTTC.

In DNA, the CDR3 is TGTGCCAGCAGGCAACAGGGGGGCTCTGGAAACACCATATATTTT. It encodes CASRQQGGSGNTIYF. The chain carries TRBV6-5 and TRBJ1-3; 8 bases align to TRBD1. Unmatched junction bases numbered 4, after V lost 6 bases and J lost 0 bases. Germline V gene sequence: CDR1 MNHEY, CDR2 SVGAGI. The CDR3 covers 15 residues.